The sequence of this T cell receptor (beta chain) was determined in a study of cytomegalovirus exposure and HLA in healthy donors. The PCR made use of 60 Vbeta and 13 Jbeta primers. The repertoire was sequenced with immunoSEQ multiplex PCR; TCRdb's copy has only in-frame clones and lacks some. The table lists 50,000 or so clones, over 75% of them singletons. Input material: PBMCs. The clonotype comes from a boy aged 5 to 17 in good health and CMV-seropositive.

This chain's CDR3 is CASSQVTVSYEQYF. In DNA form, the CDR3 reads TGCGCCAGCAGCCAAGTAACAGTATCCTACGAGCAGTACTTC. The gene calls are TRBV4-1 and TRBJ2-7; D gene unclear. The CDR3 length is 14 residues. Looked up from germline, CDR1 is MGHRA and CDR2 is YSYEKL. Trimming pared 1 base from V and 1 base from J, leaving 8 bases between.